This TCR beta chain came from a study of blood T cell repertoires in COVID-19. The data were produced by immunoSEQ multiplex PCR, yet TCRdb's version contains in-frame clones alone and is incomplete. The profile shows about 89,000 clones, 80% to 95% of them singletons. This clonotype was obtained from a human donor with active COVID-19. The donor label of this sample is uncertain. Material for sequencing was peripheral blood.

For the CDR3, the DNA is TGTGCCAGTTTCTGGACAGCGGGGCACACCGGGGAGCTGTTTTTT. This encodes CASFWTAGHTGELFF. V and J are TRBV2 and TRBJ2-2, with D perhaps matching TRBD2 (7 bases). Trimming pared 9 bases from V and 3 bases from J, leaving 17 bases between. Germline lookup yields CDR1 SNHLY and CDR2 FYNNEI. This CDR3 is built from 15 residues.